This is a list of T cell receptor beta chains from one sample in a study of lymphopenia after photon versus proton radiotherapy. Clones were read by immunoSEQ multiplex PCR, and TCRdb kept only the in-frame ones, dropping some. The sample lists roughly 64,000 clones, about nine tenths occurring once. Sequencing was performed on peripheral blood, taken from a patient treated with proton-based radiotherapy. The origin of the receptors is a man older than 75 with esophageal cancer. Both conserved end residues are part of each CDR3. The D gene is left open where the match is weak. Size is omitted from some rows. Given values are once, few, many or a class for expanded clones.

J	D	size	V	DNA	CDR3
TRBJ1-4	TRBD1	NA	TRBV6-6	TGTGCCAGCAGTTATCCAGGGGGCGGTGAAAAACTGTTTTTT	CASSYPGGGEKLFF
TRBJ1-2	NA	NA	TRBV27	TGTGCCAGCAGGGGGACAACGCTCTATGGCTACACCTTC	CASRGTTLYGYTF
TRBJ1-1	NA	NA	TRBV7-9	TGTGCCAGCAGACCACAGGGTGAAGCTTTCTTT	CASRPQGEAFF
TRBJ1-2	NA	NA	TRBV19	TGTGCCAGTATTTCACCCAACCGCGGAGGGGATGGCTACACCTTC	CASISPNRGGDGYTF
TRBJ1-4	NA	NA	TRBV18	TGTGCCAGCTCACCCCCGGGAGACAGTAATGAAAAACTGTTTTTT	CASSPPGDSNEKLFF
TRBJ1-1	NA	NA	TRBV30	TGTGCCTGTTCGGGAGGGGCTGAAGCTTTCTTT	CACSGGAEAFF
TRBJ1-2	NA	NA	TRBV4-3	TGCGCCAGCAGCCAAGACGGACAGACCCAGTATGGCTACACCTTC	CASSQDGQTQYGYTF
TRBJ1-2	TRBD1	NA	TRBV19	TGTGCCAGTAGTCCATCCCGACAGGGACGCGGCTACACCTTC	CASSPSRQGRGYTF
TRBJ2-6	NA	NA	TRBV4-1	TGCGCCAGCAGCCAAGCTGGGTCAGGGAGATTCTCTGGGGCCAACGTCCTGACTTTC	CASSQAGSGRFSGANVLTF
TRBJ1-6	TRBD1	NA	TRBV6-5	TGTGCCAGCAGTTACGGGTCGACAGGGGGTAATTTACCCCTCCACTTT	CASSYGSTGGNLPLHF
TRBJ2-7	TRBD1	NA	TRBV6-4	TGTGCCAGCAGCGTGGACAGGGGGAGCGAGCAGTACTTC	CASSVDRGSEQYF
TRBJ2-5	TRBD2	NA	TRBV19	TGTGCCAGTAGTAATCTAGCGGGGGCCCAAGAGACCCAGTACTTC	CASSNLAGAQETQYF
TRBJ1-5	TRBD1	NA	TRBV5-4	TGTGCCAGCAGCCTTGACAGGGGTAGCAATCAGCCCCAGCATTTT	CASSLDRGSNQPQHF
TRBJ2-5	NA	NA	TRBV30	TGTGCCTGGAATCGGGGCCAACGGGAGACCCAGTACTTC	CAWNRGQRETQYF
TRBJ2-7	TRBD1	NA	TRBV2	TGTGCCAGCGGGGACCGGACAGGGGGCAGCGAGCAGTACTTC	CASGDRTGGSEQYF
TRBJ1-1	TRBD1	once	TRBV28	TGTGCCAGCAGTTTATTATCGGACAGGGATACTGAAGCTTTCTTT	CASSLLSDRDTEAFF
TRBJ2-1	TRBD2	NA	TRBV11-2	TGTGCCAGCAGCTTAGCGCTAGCGGGGGGACACAATGAGCAGTTCTTC	CASSLALAGGHNEQFF
TRBJ2-2	TRBD1	NA	TRBV19	TGTGCCAGCCACGGACAGGGGGCGGTGGACACCGGGGAGCTGTTTTTT	CASHGQGAVDTGELFF
TRBJ1-6	NA	NA	TRBV19	TGTGCCAGTAGTATGGGGCAGAATAATTCACCCCTCCACTTT	CASSMGQNNSPLHF
TRBJ1-3	NA	NA	TRBV6-6	TGTGCCAGCTCCGCGGGCTCTGGAAACACCATATATTTT	CASSAGSGNTIYF
TRBJ2-1	NA	NA	TRBV25-1	TGTGCCAGCAGTGAATTCGGGGGTAATGAGCAGTTCTTC	CASSEFGGNEQFF
TRBJ2-3	TRBD2	NA	TRBV18	TGTGCCAGCTCGACTAGCGGGGGGGCCTTAGATACGCAGTATTTT	CASSTSGGALDTQYF
TRBJ2-5	TRBD1	NA	TRBV7-2	TGTGCCAGCAGCTTAGTGCAGACAGGGGGATCAGAGACCCAGTACTTC	CASSLVQTGGSETQYF
TRBJ2-3	NA	NA	TRBV19	TGTGCCAGTAGTGCGAGGGCAGAAGCAGATACGCAGTATTTT	CASSARAEADTQYF
TRBJ2-2	NA	NA	TRBV5-4	TGTGCCAGCAGCCCGAACACCGGGGAGCTGTTTTTT	CASSPNTGELFF
TRBJ2-2	TRBD2	NA	TRBV25-1	TGTGCCAGCAGGGAGACTAGCGCGAACACCGGGGAGCTGTTTTTT	CASRETSANTGELFF
TRBJ1-5	TRBD1	NA	TRBV18	TGTGCCAGCTCACCCGACAGGGTCAATCAGCCCCAGCATTTT	CASSPDRVNQPQHF
TRBJ1-2	NA	NA	TRBV19	TGTGCCAGTAGTATAGCCATGGGTGGCTACACCTTC	CASSIAMGGYTF
TRBJ1-1	NA	NA	TRBV5-1	TGCGCCAGCAGCTTGGGGCAGTCGAACACTGAAGCTTTCTTT	CASSLGQSNTEAFF
TRBJ2-2	TRBD2	NA	TRBV7-2	TGTGCCAGCAGCTCACCGGGGGGGGGCACCGGGGAGCTGTTTTTT	CASSSPGGGTGELFF
TRBJ1-1	NA	NA	TRBV2	TGTGCCAGCAGTGAGGCCGGGGCAGCGAACACTGAAGCTTTCTTT	CASSEAGAANTEAFF